These 28 T cell receptor beta chains were all obtained from the same sample, sequenced in a study of human T cells and chemical hapten exposure (dated by TCRdb to the early 2020s). Library prep was done by RACE. TCRdb lists the instrument as NextSeq 500. Through fastp at Q25 and MiXCR, TCRdb rebuilt clones from the public reads, retaining in-frame beta chains. Every distinct CDR3 protein forms one entry, paired with its most common genes and DNA. Here the sample has 150,000 to 200,000 distinct CDR3 sequences; 24% occur a single time. Over 2% of the sample is taken by the ten largest. The sample's time point label, in plain terms: patch test 3, about 24 weeks after DPC sensitization. This specimen's treatment or condition label, interpreted: therapeutic diphenylcyclopropenone sensitization with weekly scalp DPC. Sample: whole blood, taken in connection with sensitization to the hapten diphenylcyclopropenone (DPC). The receptors here all came from a woman aged 40 to 49 with alopecia areata. Some clones in this sample may be carry-over from other donors' samples.

Ten or more counts support this clonotype. The chain links TRBV4-2 to TRBJ2-7, with 14 nucleotides matching TRBD2. Germline CDR1 LGHNA, CDR2 YNFKEQ. The length of the CDR3 is 16 residues. After removal of 2 bases from V and 4 bases from J, the junction contained 4 bases not matched to a gene. As DNA, the CDR3 is TGTGCCAGCAGCCAAAGCGGGACTAGCGGGAGTTACGAGCAGTACTTC. Amino acids: CASSQSGTSGSYEQYF.

This clonotype was seen more than once but under ten times. The chain couples TRBV7-3 to TRBJ2-2; D ambiguous. Trimming took 5 bases from V and 4 from J, leaving 11 bases between them. The CDR3 extends over 14 amino acids. The germline V gene has CDR1 SGHTA and CDR2 FQGTGA. The CDR3 bases are TGTGCCAGCAGCGTTCGAAGTACCACCGGGGAGCTGTTTTTT. This codes for CASSVRSTTGELFF.

The rearrangement uses TRBV11-3 and TRBJ2-7, with 7 nucleotides matching TRBD1. The CDR3 extends over 13 amino acids. Germline V gene data show CDR1 as SGHNT and CDR2 as YENEEA. After removal of 4 bases from V and 5 bases from J, the junction contained 5 bases not matched to a gene. The CDR3 DNA sequence: TGTGCCAGCAGCTCGACAGGGTTTGACGAGCAGTACTTC. It specifies CASSSTGFDEQYF.

This clonotype was seen a handful of times. The chain is built from TRBV4-1 and TRBJ2-7; D is undetermined. CDR1 is MGHRA, CDR2 YSYEKL, per germline. V gave up 0 bases and J gave up 0 bases, with 12 bases separating them. The CDR3 length is 16 residues. CDR3 sequence reads: CASSQDLQRSSYEQYF. The CDR3 bases are TGCGCCAGCAGCCAAGATTTGCAGAGGAGCTCCTACGAGCAGTACTTC.

The V call is TRBV28, the J call TRBJ2-6; no firm D call. Germline CDR1 MDHEN, CDR2 SYDVKM. The V and J ends lost 4 bases and 0 bases respectively, with 13 bases between them. This CDR3 region has 17 residues. The DNA of the CDR3 is TGTGCCAGCAGTTATACTCTACAGTCCTCTGGGGCCAACGTCCTGACTTTC. This sequence encodes CASSYTLQSSGANVLTF.

This clonotype was counted many times. The chain has TRBV6-2 or TRBV6-3 and TRBJ2-1, with 8 bases lining up with TRBD2. The V gene end was trimmed by 2 bases and the J gene end by 8 bases; junction bases not matched to a gene: 8. The germline CDR1 and CDR2 sequences are MNHEY and SVGEGT. The CDR3 is 15 amino acids. The CDR3 loop reads CASSYPSGSKDEQFF. The CDR3 DNA follows: TGTGCCAGCAGTTACCCGAGCGGGAGTAAGGATGAGCAGTTCTTC.

This clonotype was observed a handful of times. The chain recombines TRBV10-3 with TRBJ1-1; D not certain. V was trimmed by 10 bases and J by 6 bases, leaving 18 bases between them. The CDR3 totals 13 residues. Germline V lookup: CDR1 ENHRY, CDR2 SYGVKD. CDR3 sequence: CATAVAPTAEAFF. CDR3 nucleotides: TGTGCCACGGCCGTCGCTCCCACCGCTGAAGCTTTCTTT.

Many counts were recorded for this clonotype. The J gene is TRBJ2-5, the V gene TRBV29-1; 9 bases are a match to TRBD1. CDR3 length equals 13 residues. Trimming cost V 8 bases and J 4 bases; bases outside gene matches: 8. CDR1 is SQVTM and CDR2 is ANQGSEA in the germline V gene. This chain's CDR3 is CSTRQGGAETQYF. The CDR3 DNA is TGCAGCACTCGACAGGGGGGTGCAGAGACCCAGTACTTC.

The V call is TRBV29-1, the J call TRBJ2-1; TRBD2 matches at 7 bases. V was clipped by 6 bases and J by 7 bases; unmatched bases: 9. Germline CDR1 reads SQVTM; CDR2 reads ANQGSEA. The CDR3 has 13 residues. The CDR3 here is CSVVGLGRNEQFF. In DNA form, the CDR3 reads TGCAGCGTGGTCGGACTAGGAAGAAATGAGCAGTTCTTC.

This chain connects TRBV4-1 to TRBJ2-6; D is uncertain. The germline V gene has CDR1 MGHRA and CDR2 YSYEKL. The ends were cut back, 0 bases at V and 3 bases at J, with 9 bases in the middle. This CDR3 region has 16 residues. The CDR3 DNA sequence: TGCGCCAGCAGCCAAGATCGCGGTTATGGGGCCAACGTCCTGACTTTC. It is translated as CASSQDRGYGANVLTF.

The chain's CDR3 is CASSFRYDTGELFF. CDR3 sequence (DNA): TGTGCCAGCAGCTTCCGGTACGACACCGGGGAGCTGTTTTTT. The chain combines TRBV9 with TRBJ2-2, with D unresolved. The V end lost 4 bases, the J end lost 3 bases, and 10 bases lay between the germline ends. CDR1 is SGDLS and CDR2 is YYNGEE in the germline V gene. There are 14 residues in the CDR3.

This rearrangement joins TRBV7-2 to TRBJ2-1; no clear D gene. Germline-derived CDR1 and CDR2 are SGHTA and FQGNSA. V was trimmed by 5 bases and J by 6 bases, leaving 11 bases between them. The CDR3 has 13 residues. CDR3 coding DNA: TGTGCCAGCAGCCCACCCCCCTTCAATGAGCAGTTCTTC. Protein: CASSPPPFNEQFF.

J is TRBJ2-7 and V is TRBV29-1; TRBD1 matches at 8 bases. CDR3 length: 13 residues. In germline, CDR1 is SQVTM, CDR2 ANQGSEA. V shed 5 bases, J shed 5 bases, and the junction held 8 bases outside the gene matches. CDR3 coding DNA: TGCAGCGTTAGGACAGGGAGGATCAACGAGCAGTACTTC. This codes for CSVRTGRINEQYF.

The chain combines TRBV20-1 with TRBJ1-1; 10 bases are a match to TRBD1. In germline, CDR1 is DFQATT, CDR2 SNEGSKA (reference sequence). V shed 3 bases, J shed 4 bases, and the junction held 5 bases outside the gene matches. The CDR3 contains 14 residues. In DNA form, the CDR3 reads TGCAGTGCTAGGGCCGGGACAGGGGTCACTGAAGCTTTCTTT. Translating it yields CSARAGTGVTEAFF.

This clonotype was picked up many times. This chain uses TRBV27 with TRBJ2-7, with TRBD1 matching 8 bases. The CDR3 is 14 amino acids. Looked up from germline, CDR1 is MNHEY and CDR2 is SMNVEV (reference sequence). After removal of 6 bases from V and 2 bases from J, the junction contained 6 bases not matched to a gene. The DNA for the CDR3 is TGTGCCAGCAGCCCTAAGGACAGGGCCTACGAGCAGTACTTC. The encoded protein is CASSPKDRAYEQYF.

In this sample, this clonotype turned up many times. The V call is TRBV7-9, the J call TRBJ1-5; the D is unclear. The V end was cut by 6 bases, the J end by 4 bases, with 10 bases between. The CDR3 is 13 amino acids. In germline, CDR1 is SEHNR, CDR2 FQNEAQ (reference sequence). The CDR3 is CASSQDGNQPQHF. CDR3 DNA sequence: TGTGCCAGCAGTCAGGACGGGAATCAGCCCCAGCATTTT.

This clonotype was recorded a few times. The V and J genes are TRBV20-1 and TRBJ2-3, with a tentative D call TRBD2 (5 bases). V was clipped by 0 bases and J by 7 bases, with 14 bases between them. The length of the CDR3 is 14 residues. Germline CDR1 DFQATT, CDR2 SNEGSKA (reference sequence). The CDR3 DNA follows: TGCAGTGCTAGAGATCCCCTAGCCCCACATACGCAGTATTTT. Encoded protein: CSARDPLAPHTQYF.

This chain links TRBV7-2 with TRBJ1-3; D call uncertain. V dropped 1 base and J dropped 1 base, with 8 bases sitting between them. The CDR3 is 15 residues long. Germline lookup yields CDR1 SGHTA and CDR2 FQGNSA. The CDR3 loop reads CASSLDGQSGNTIYF. Written as DNA, the CDR3 is TGTGCCAGCAGCTTAGACGGCCAATCTGGAAACACCATATATTTT.

The rearrangement uses TRBV6-6 and TRBJ1-1; a possible D gene is TRBD1 (5 bases). The V gene lost 7 bases and the J gene lost 6 bases, with 18 bases spanning the gap. The CDR3 contains 14 residues. Germline values: CDR1 MNHNY, CDR2 SVGAGI (reference sequence). This CDR3 reads CASTQVSRGAEAFF. CDR3 sequence (DNA): TGTGCCAGCACCCAGGTATCTAGGGGAGCTGAAGCTTTCTTT.

This chain links TRBV9 with TRBJ2-5, with TRBD2 matching 12 bases. CDR3 size: 15 residues. Looked up from germline, CDR1 is SGDLS and CDR2 is YYNGEE. Unmatched junction bases numbered 5, after V lost 3 bases and J lost 5 bases. CDR3 sequence (DNA): TGTGCCAGCAGCGGCGGACTAGCGGGATTGGAGACCCAGTACTTC. This sequence encodes CASSGGLAGLETQYF. Drawing the rest from reference TRBV9 and TRBJ2-5, the complete variable domain is DSGVTQTPKHLITATGQRVTLRCSPRSGDLSVYWYQQSLDQGLQFLIQYYNGEERAKGNILERFSAQQFPDLHSELNLSSLELGDSALYFCASSGGLAGLETQYFGPGTRLLVL.

This clonotype showed up just a few times. The chain employs TRBV3-1 and TRBJ2-3, with D tentatively TRBD2 (5 bases). CDR1 is LGHDT and CDR2 is YNNKEL in the germline V gene (reference sequence). V shed 6 bases and J shed 14 bases, with 15 bases lying between them. CDR3 length: 11 residues. CDR3 in amino acids: CASSSGSYPYF. As DNA, the CDR3 is TGTGCCAGCAGTTCGGGGTCTTACCCGTATTTT.

This chain links TRBV9 with TRBJ2-5, with TRBD1 matching over 8 bases. CDR1 is SGDLS, CDR2 YYNGEE, per germline. CDR3 size: 15 residues. The junction had 6 bases not matched to a gene; V was cut back by 0 bases and J by 5 bases. CDR3 DNA sequence: TGTGCCAGCAGCGTAGAGGGCAGGGGGCTTGAGACCCAGTACTTC. Its protein is CASSVEGRGLETQYF.

In this sample, this clonotype turned up a few times. V and J are TRBV12-3 or TRBV12-4 and TRBJ2-7; D may correspond to TRBD1 or TRBD2 (5 bases each). The CDR3 loop spans 11 amino acids. The V end was cut by 6 bases, the J end by 3 bases, with 6 bases between. For the CDR3, the DNA is TGTGCCAGCAGGAGGGGCTACGAGCAGTACTTC. Protein sequence: CASRRGYEQYF.

About this clonotype: Sequence at one end of the junction differs from germline and may be a read error. This rearrangement joins TRBV20-1 to TRBJ1-6, with a possible D match to TRBD1 (5 bases). Per germline, CDR1 DFQATT and CDR2 SNEGSKA (reference sequence). The CDR3 length is 14 residues. CDR3 nucleotide sequence: TGCAGTGCTAGGGCCATTGAGGGGAATTCACCCCTCTACTTT. It specifies CSARAIEGNSPLYF.

This rearrangement joins TRBV20-1 to TRBJ2-7; 9 nucleotides match TRBD1. This CDR3 comprises 15 residues. V shed 0 bases, J shed 2 bases, and the junction held 5 bases outside the gene matches. The germline CDR1 and CDR2 sequences are DFQATT and SNEGSKA (reference sequence). CDR3 nucleotides: TGCAGTGCTAGAGATCCGGGACAGGGCCCCTACGAGCAGTACTTC. As protein: CSARDPGQGPYEQYF.

The chain uses TRBV20-1 and TRBJ2-2, with D possibly TRBD2 on 6 matching bases. The germline CDR1 and CDR2 sequences are DFQATT and SNEGSKA (reference sequence). The CDR3 runs to 17 residues. The V and J ends lost 0 bases and 1 base respectively, with 15 bases between them. CDR3 sequence: CSARDQKTGLNTGELFF. DNA of the CDR3: TGCAGTGCTAGAGATCAAAAAACGGGACTGAACACCGGGGAGCTGTTTTTT.

The chain uses TRBV5-1 and TRBJ2-1, with 11 bases identical to TRBD2. CDR1 is SGHRS and CDR2 is YFSETQ in the germline V gene. This CDR3 is built from 16 residues. The trim removed 1 base at V and 7 bases at J, leaving 7 bases unmatched. This chain's CDR3 is CASSLQLAGAGNEQFF. For the CDR3, the DNA is TGCGCCAGCAGCTTGCAACTAGCGGGAGCTGGGAATGAGCAGTTCTTC.

This chain uses TRBV27 with TRBJ1-1; D is unclear. Germline V gene lookup returns CDR1 MNHEY and CDR2 SMNVEV (reference sequence). CDR3 length: 13 residues. Between the trimmed V and J ends, which lost 7 bases and 5 bases, there was a span of 14 bases. Here the CDR3 DNA reads TGTGCCAGCATTGGTCAGTGGAGGACTGAAGCTTTCTTT. It codes for CASIGQWRTEAFF.